This TCR beta chain was recorded in a study of blood T cell repertoires in COVID-19 (dated by TCRdb to the early 2020s). Regarding the study in general: Samples from collaborators originated in the United States, Italy and Spain and spanned both the acute and convalescent phases of COVID-19. The prospective study material was composed of cDNA or gDNA derived from T cells, B-cell-depleted T cells, or PBMCs. Subjects who had been exposed to COVID-19, were actively infected with it, or had recovered from it provided the deeply sampled blood TCRbeta repertoires that made up the dataset. A freely available public database, intended as a resource for researchers studying the immune response to SARS-CoV-2, is where the repertoires were released. The samples were drawn from the first 160 participants of the ongoing ImmuneRACE study and from roughly 1,300 subjects provided by 6 global collaborators. Sample metadata almost always included a de-identified subject ID, COVID-19 status, age in years and sex. Where available, HLA class I and class II types were obtained from metadata supplied by the sample provider rather than from assay-based typing. Summary of the overall study and its limitations: Clinical and demographic metadata were provided uncurated, with the amount varying by source and participant.

TCRbeta CDR3 regions were amplified from genomic DNA using the immunoSEQ Assay, a bias-controlled multiplex PCR. The study's own analysis went as follows. The number of nucleated cells in each sample was estimated from the amplification of reference gene primers within the assay. To quantify the absolute abundance of each unique TCRbeta CDR3 rearrangement, sequence reads were collapsed and filtered. For each sample, productive Simpson clonality was calculated as the square root of Simpson's diversity index over productive rearrangements. TCRdb carries this immuneACCESS record with in-frame sequences only. Its versions omit some clonotypes, under half of them owing to an unresolved V gene in the studies checked, with the rest unexplained. For V, J and clone size, that table is used; D and trimming come from the DNA. The sample table lists roughly 190,000 clones, about 85% of them with a count of one. The ten largest clones take up roughly 8% of the sample.

Whole blood was collected in K2EDTA tubes by collaborating institutions according to the institutions' own protocols. For TCRbeta analysis, collaborator samples were shipped as frozen whole blood, as isolated PBMCs, or as DNA extracted from either sample type. In regard to this clone: The antigen it binds to is not known. Base qualities are not at hand, and no much larger clone is one base apart.

From V the trimming removes 5 bases and from J it removes 4 bases, while the gene matches leave 15 bases of the junction unaccounted for. CDR1 and CDR2, per the germline V gene (reference sequence), are LGHDT and YNNKEL. The CDR3 goes from the cysteine to the phenylalanine over 17 residues. The kept DNA is CDR3 alone, 51 bases in frame from the first base. This sequence uses TRBV3-1 (or the pseudogene TRBV3-2) and TRBJ2-3, and TRBD2 aligns with 7 junction nucleotides. The TCR was taken from a woman aged 55-69 years with acute or convalescent COVID-19. The sample comprised peripheral blood. The DNA reads TGTGCCAGCAGCAAGGGTTGGGGGGGAGCGGCAGCAGATACGCAGTATTTT. This is translated as CASSKGWGGAAADTQYF.